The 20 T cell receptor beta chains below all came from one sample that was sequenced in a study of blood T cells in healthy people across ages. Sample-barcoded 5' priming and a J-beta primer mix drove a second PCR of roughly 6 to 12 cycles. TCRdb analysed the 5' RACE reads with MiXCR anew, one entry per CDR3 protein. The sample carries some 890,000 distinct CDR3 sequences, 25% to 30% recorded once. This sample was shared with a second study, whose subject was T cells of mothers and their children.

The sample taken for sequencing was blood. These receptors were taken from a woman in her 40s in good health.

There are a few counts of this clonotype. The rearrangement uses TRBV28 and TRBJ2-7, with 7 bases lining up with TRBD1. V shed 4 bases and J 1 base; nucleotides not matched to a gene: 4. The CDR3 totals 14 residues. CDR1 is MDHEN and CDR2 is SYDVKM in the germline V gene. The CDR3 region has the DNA TGTGCCAGCAGTTCTCCCAGGGGGTCCTACGAGCAGTACTTC. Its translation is CASSSPRGSYEQYF.

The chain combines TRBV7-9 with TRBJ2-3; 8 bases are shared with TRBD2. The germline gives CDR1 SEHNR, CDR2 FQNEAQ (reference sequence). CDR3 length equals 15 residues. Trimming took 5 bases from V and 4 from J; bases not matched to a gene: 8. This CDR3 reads CASSEGLVRSDTQYF. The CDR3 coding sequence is TGTGCCAGCAGCGAGGGACTAGTAAGGTCAGATACGCAGTATTTT.

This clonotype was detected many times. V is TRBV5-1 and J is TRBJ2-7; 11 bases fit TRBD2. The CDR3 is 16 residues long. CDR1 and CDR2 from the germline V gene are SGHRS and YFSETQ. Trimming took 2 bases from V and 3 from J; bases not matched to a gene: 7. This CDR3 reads CASSFTTGTSGYEQYF. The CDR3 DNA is TGCGCCAGCAGCTTTACTACCGGGACTAGCGGCTACGAGCAGTACTTC.

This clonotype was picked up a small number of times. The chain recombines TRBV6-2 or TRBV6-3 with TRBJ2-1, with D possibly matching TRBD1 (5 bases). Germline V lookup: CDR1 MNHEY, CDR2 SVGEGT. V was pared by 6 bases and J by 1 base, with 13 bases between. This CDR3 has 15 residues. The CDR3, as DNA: TGTGCCAGCAGAAGACAGTCTTTATCCTACAATGAGCAGTTCTTC. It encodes CASRRQSLSYNEQFF.

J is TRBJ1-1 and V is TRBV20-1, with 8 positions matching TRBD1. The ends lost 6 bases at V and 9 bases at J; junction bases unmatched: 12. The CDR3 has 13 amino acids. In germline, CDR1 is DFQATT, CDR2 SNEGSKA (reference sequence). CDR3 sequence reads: CSAQTGTGYKAFF. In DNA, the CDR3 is TGCAGTGCCCAAACCGGGACAGGATATAAAGCTTTCTTT.

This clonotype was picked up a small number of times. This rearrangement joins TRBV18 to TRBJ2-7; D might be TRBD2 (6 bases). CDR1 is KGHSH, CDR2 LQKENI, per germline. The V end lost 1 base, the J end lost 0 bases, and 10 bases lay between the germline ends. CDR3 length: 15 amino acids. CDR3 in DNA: TGTGCCAGCTCACCACAGGCGGGGAGCTCCTACGAGCAGTACTTC. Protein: CASSPQAGSSYEQYF.

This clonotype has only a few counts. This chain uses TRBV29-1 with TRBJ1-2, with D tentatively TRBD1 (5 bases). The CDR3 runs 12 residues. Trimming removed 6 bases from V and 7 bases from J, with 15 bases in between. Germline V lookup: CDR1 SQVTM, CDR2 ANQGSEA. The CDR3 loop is CSVLRAGGGYTF. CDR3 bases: TGCAGCGTCTTAAGAGCGGGGGGTGGCTACACCTTC.

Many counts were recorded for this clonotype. In DNA form, the CDR3 reads TGCAGTGCTAGGGCCCCACAGGGGGGTGGAGGGGCCAACGTCCTGACTTTC. Translation: CSARAPQGGGGANVLTF. The chain carries TRBV20-1 and TRBJ2-6, with TRBD1 matching 8 bases. Germline CDR1 is DFQATT and CDR2 is SNEGSKA (reference sequence). V was clipped by 3 bases and J by 4 bases; unmatched bases: 11. The CDR3 extends over 17 amino acids.

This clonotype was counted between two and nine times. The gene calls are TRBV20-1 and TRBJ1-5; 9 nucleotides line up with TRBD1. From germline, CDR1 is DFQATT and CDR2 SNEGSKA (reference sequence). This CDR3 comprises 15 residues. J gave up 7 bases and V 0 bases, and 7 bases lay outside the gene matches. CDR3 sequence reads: CSAREPGQGRQPQHF. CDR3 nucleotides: TGCAGTGCTAGAGAGCCGGGACAGGGAAGACAGCCCCAGCATTTT.

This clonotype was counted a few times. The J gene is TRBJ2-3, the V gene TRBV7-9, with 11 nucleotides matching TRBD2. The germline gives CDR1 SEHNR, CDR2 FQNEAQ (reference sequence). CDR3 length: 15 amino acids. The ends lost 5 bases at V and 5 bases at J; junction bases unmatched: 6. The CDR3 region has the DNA TGTGCCAGCAGCAGGACTAGCGGGTTTGGAGATACGCAGTATTTT. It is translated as CASSRTSGFGDTQYF.

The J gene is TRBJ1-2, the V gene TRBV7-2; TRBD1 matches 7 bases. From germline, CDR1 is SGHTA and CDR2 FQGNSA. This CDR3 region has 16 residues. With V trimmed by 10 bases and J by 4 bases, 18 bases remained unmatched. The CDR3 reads CANNLLQGTYLYGYTF. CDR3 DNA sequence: TGTGCCAACAACTTGCTACAGGGGACGTATCTCTATGGCTACACCTTC.

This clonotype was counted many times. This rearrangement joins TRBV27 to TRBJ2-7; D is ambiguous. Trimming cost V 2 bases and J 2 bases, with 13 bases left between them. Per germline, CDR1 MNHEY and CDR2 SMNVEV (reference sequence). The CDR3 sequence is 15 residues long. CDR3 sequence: CASSLSRDRTYEQYF. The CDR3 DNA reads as TGTGCCAGCAGTTTAAGCCGCGATCGGACCTACGAGCAGTACTTC.

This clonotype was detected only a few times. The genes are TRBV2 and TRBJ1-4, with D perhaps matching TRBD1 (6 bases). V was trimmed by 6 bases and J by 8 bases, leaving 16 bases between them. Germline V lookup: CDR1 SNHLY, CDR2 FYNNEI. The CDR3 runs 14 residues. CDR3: CASRFNREDEKLFF. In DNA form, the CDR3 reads TGTGCCAGCAGGTTTAACAGGGAGGACGAAAAACTGTTTTTT.

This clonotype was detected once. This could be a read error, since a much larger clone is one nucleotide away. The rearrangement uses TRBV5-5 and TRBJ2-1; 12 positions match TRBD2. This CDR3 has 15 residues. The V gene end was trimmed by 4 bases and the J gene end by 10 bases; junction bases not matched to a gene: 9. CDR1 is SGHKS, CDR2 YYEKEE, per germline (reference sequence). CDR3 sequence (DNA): TGTGCCAGCAGCGTGACTAGCGGGGGAGTCCGGGAGCAGTTCTTC. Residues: CASSVTSGGVREQFF.

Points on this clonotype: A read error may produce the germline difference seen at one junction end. CDR3 loop: CVSSRSAETQYF. The CDR3 nucleotides are TGTGTCAGCAGCCGGTCGGCGGAGACCCAGTACTTC. This sequence joins TRBV11-2 and TRBJ2-5; no definite D call. The CDR3 is 12 residues long. Germline CDR1 SGHAT, CDR2 FQNNGV.

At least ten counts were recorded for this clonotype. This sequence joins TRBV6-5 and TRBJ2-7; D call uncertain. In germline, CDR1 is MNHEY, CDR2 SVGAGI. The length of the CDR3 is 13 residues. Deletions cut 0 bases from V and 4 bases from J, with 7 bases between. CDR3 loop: CASSYSWRYEQYF. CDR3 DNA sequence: TGTGCCAGCAGTTACTCGTGGCGGTACGAGCAGTACTTC.

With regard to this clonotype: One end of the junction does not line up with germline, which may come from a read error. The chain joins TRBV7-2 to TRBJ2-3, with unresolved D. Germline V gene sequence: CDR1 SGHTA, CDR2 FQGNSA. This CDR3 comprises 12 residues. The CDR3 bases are TGTGCCAGCAGCTTAGCGGCAGATGCGCAGTATTTT. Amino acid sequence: CASSLAADAQYF.

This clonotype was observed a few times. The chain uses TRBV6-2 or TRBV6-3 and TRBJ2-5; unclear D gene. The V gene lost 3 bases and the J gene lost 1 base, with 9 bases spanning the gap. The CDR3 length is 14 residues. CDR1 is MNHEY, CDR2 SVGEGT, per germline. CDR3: CASSYLLLQETQYF. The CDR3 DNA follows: TGTGCCAGCAGTTATCTGCTCCTCCAAGAGACCCAGTACTTC.

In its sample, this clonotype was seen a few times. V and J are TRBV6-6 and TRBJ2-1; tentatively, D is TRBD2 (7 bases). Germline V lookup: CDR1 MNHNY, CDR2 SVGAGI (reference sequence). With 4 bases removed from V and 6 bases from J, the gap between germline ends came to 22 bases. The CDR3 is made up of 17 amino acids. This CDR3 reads CASSSAEGGPFINEQFF. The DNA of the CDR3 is TGTGCCAGCAGTTCCGCTGAGGGGGGGCCGTTTATCAATGAGCAGTTCTTC.

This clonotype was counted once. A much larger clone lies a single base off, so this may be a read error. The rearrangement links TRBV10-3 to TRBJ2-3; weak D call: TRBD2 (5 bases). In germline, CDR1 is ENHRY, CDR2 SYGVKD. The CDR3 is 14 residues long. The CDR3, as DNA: TGTGCCATCAGTGACCTGGCTAGCACAGATACGCATTATTTT. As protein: CAISDLASTDTHYF.